A single sample is the source of the 11 T cell receptor beta chains below, sequenced in a study of T cell repertoires in cytomegalovirus infection (dated 2019 in TCRdb). These receptors lack a known antigen. Reading the label with the study, this specimen's treatment or condition is: in vitro stimulation with specific CMV peptide epitopes to enrich CMV-specific T cells. TCRdb names Illumina HiSeq 1500 as the instrument used. The public reads were quality trimmed at Q25 with fastp and then assembled into clones with MiXCR by TCRdb, keeping productive beta chains. One record per CDR3 amino acid sequence lists the most common genes and DNA. A total of about 310,000 distinct CDR3 sequences appear in this sample, approximately 25% of them only once. Clones ranked in the top ten supply approximately 12% of the sample. The specimen was cultured PBMCs, collected from culture after CMV antigen stimulation. Source of these receptors: a human donor in good health (CMV status not recorded). Some clones in this sample may be carry-over from other donors' samples.

V gene TRBV14 combines with J gene TRBJ2-2, with 10 bases that match TRBD2. V shed 2 bases, J shed 4 bases, and the junction held 4 bases outside the gene matches. Germline values: CDR1 SGHDN, CDR2 FVKESK. The CDR3 covers 16 residues. DNA of the CDR3: TGTGCCAGCAGCCAAACCGGGACTAGCGCCACCGGGGAGCTGTTTTTT. Translation gives CASSQTGTSATGELFF.

This clonotype was recorded a few times. This rearrangement joins TRBV4-3 to TRBJ2-1; the D gene is possibly TRBD2 (6 bases). Germline lookup yields CDR1 LGHNA and CDR2 YSLEER. Trimming stripped 3 bases from V and 0 bases from J, with 15 bases between. The length of the CDR3 is 17 residues. In DNA form, the CDR3 reads TGCGCCAGCAGCCACCCGGAGGGAGCGGGCTCCTACAATGAGCAGTTCTTC. It specifies CASSHPEGAGSYNEQFF.

This clonotype showed up many times. The chain has TRBV7-2 and TRBJ1-2, with TRBD1 matching 8 bases. The ends lost 4 bases at V and 8 bases at J; junction bases unmatched: 12. The CDR3 contains 15 residues. Germline CDR1 SGHTA, CDR2 FQGNSA. The CDR3 loop reads CASSSQADRGKGYTF. DNA for the CDR3: TGTGCCAGCAGCTCCCAGGCCGACAGGGGAAAAGGCTACACCTTC. Filled out from reference TRBV7-2 and TRBJ1-2, the complete variable domain reads GAGVSQSPSNKVTEKGKDVELRCDPISGHTALYWYRQSLGQGLEFLIYFQGNSAPDKSGLPSDRFSAERTGGSVSTLTIQRTQQEDSAVYLCASSSQADRGKGYTFGSGTRLTVV.

This chain uses TRBV7-9 with TRBJ1-1, with a possible D match to TRBD1 (6 bases). Germline loops: CDR1 SEHNR, CDR2 FQNEAQ (reference sequence). The CDR3 runs 15 residues. The V end lost 2 bases, the J end lost 1 base, and 11 bases lay between the germline ends. CDR3 bases: TGTGCCAGCAGCTTACAGACAGGAACGAACACTGAAGCTTTCTTT. It specifies CASSLQTGTNTEAFF.

This clonotype was detected only a few times. One junction end does not reproduce the germline sequence, and a read error may be involved. This sequence joins TRBV2 and TRBJ1-1, with a weak D call TRBD1 (6 bases). Germline values: CDR1 SNHLY, CDR2 FYNNEI. This CDR3 has 15 amino acids. CDR3 amino acids: CASGDRFLPNTEAFF. The CDR3 nucleotides are TGTGCCAGCGGTGACAGGTTCCTCCCGAACACTGAAGCTTTCTTT.

This clonotype was counted at least ten times. CDR3 nucleotides: TGTGCCTGGAGTGTACCCGGAAATTCACCCCTCCACTTT. Protein: CAWSVPGNSPLHF. The chain is built from TRBV30 and TRBJ1-6; D remains unclear. Per germline, CDR1 GTSNPN and CDR2 SVGIG (reference sequence). The V end lost 0 bases, the J end lost 7 bases, and 7 bases lay between the germline ends. CDR3 length: 13 amino acids.

This clonotype was counted only a few times. In nucleotides, the CDR3 is TGTGCCAGCAGCCCCTCGGGCGGGAGAGATCAGCCCCAGCATTTT. Protein sequence: CASSPSGGRDQPQHF. This chain uses TRBV12-3 or TRBV12-4 with TRBJ1-5; D unclear. Trimming removed 6 bases from V and 5 bases from J, with 17 bases in between. The CDR3 length is 15 residues.

This clonotype was counted at least ten times. The gene calls are TRBV2 and TRBJ2-1, with 8 bases matching TRBD1. This CDR3 has 15 residues. In germline, CDR1 is SNHLY, CDR2 FYNNEI. With V trimmed by 7 bases and J by 8 bases, 13 bases remained unmatched. CDR3 sequence reads: CASTVRGQGGDEQFF. DNA of the CDR3: TGTGCCAGCACCGTACGCGGACAGGGAGGCGATGAGCAGTTCTTC.

This clonotype was counted many times. The gene calls are TRBV27 and TRBJ1-3, with D unclear. Between the trimmed V and J ends, which lost 6 bases and 0 bases, there was a span of 6 bases. The length of the CDR3 is 13 residues. CDR1 is MNHEY, CDR2 SMNVEV, per germline (reference sequence). CDR3 in DNA: TGTGCCAGCAGGGCCAGCTCTGGAAACACCATATATTTT. Translated: CASRASSGNTIYF.

V usage is TRBV4-3 and J usage is TRBJ1-2; D ambiguous. Per germline, CDR1 LGHNA and CDR2 YSLEER. Trimming took off 0 bases at V and 6 bases at J, with 14 bases between the two ends. CDR3 length: 15 residues. This CDR3 reads CASSQDPGYTHGYTF. The CDR3, as DNA: TGCGCCAGCAGCCAAGACCCCGGATACACACATGGCTACACCTTC.

The CDR3 region is CASSPDWTQEVHGYTF. The DNA for the CDR3 is TGCGCCAGCAGCCCAGACTGGACCCAGGAGGTCCATGGCTACACCTTC. V usage is TRBV4-1 and J usage is TRBJ1-2; no firm D call. V was shortened by 4 bases and J by 6 bases, with 21 bases between the two germline ends. CDR1 is MGHRA, CDR2 YSYEKL, per germline. The CDR3 consists of 16 residues.